The rows below give T cell receptor beta chains drawn from one sample of a study of T cell repertoires in cytomegalovirus infection. MiXCR, run by TCRdb on the reads, gives a single entry per CDR3 protein. The repertoire holds roughly 630,000 distinct CDR3 sequences, with 20% to 25% as singletons. Sequencing was performed on CD8+ T cells from PBMCs. The receptors stem from a human donor in good health (CMV status not recorded). Some clones in this sample may be carry-over from other donors' samples. CDR3s include the opening cysteine and the closing phenylalanine or tryptophan. Size tells how often a clone was seen (once, few, many) or the class of an expanded clone, and some rows leave it out.

v_call clone_size cdr3_aa
TRBV20-1 - CSASRGRQGPLHF
TRBV18 few CASSPAGDGTGELFF
TRBV7-9 - CAYGPPIDEQFF
TRBV4-3 - CASSQETGTGGDEQFF
TRBV28 few CASSFGVGGAFGDTQYF
TRBV19 - CASSMGRGKEAFF
TRBV20-1 - CSASYPGQGTDTQYF
TRBV19 - CASSEGKLQPQHF
TRBV9 - CASSTQRGHTDTQYF
TRBV6-5 few CASSYGSSTDTQYF
TRBV27 - CASSLLRPGGNYEQYF
TRBV10-3 many CAISDPPPSLNTGELFF
TRBV7-6 few CAGRQGTTDTQYF
TRBV7-2 many CASSFLGRGTNYGYTF
TRBV6-1 many CASRAGASGVDTQYF
TRBV12-5 - CASGLVLPDRNGDQYF
TRBV7-8 few CASGKRPAEDTQYF
TRBV11-2 few CASSLVGVSNTEAFF
TRBV27 few CASSSGTANSPLHF
TRBV7-9 - CASGGRYNSPLHF
TRBV24-1 few CATSDRSRDRDNEQFF
TRBV6-2/TRBV6-3 - CASSPGRTAERGAKNIQYF
TRBV15 - CATSREGTRQGTEAFF
TRBV28 few CASSLFQARADTQYF
TRBV29-1 - CVGRDTEAFF
TRBV10-3 - CVISKTGRVQGKNIQYF
TRBV2 - CASSPRDHLFPGELFF
TRBV4-1 - CASSQAQGGQGAFWYGYTF
TRBV7-2 many CASSSTGIYEQYF
TRBV7-9 - CASSQTTGQGTDTQYF
TRBV6-4 many CASSDGTSGGADTQYF
TRBV12-3/TRBV12-4 few CASSFGKTYNEQFF
TRBV29-1 few CSALSWAGEQYF
TRBV19 - CASSRPDRGPYNEQFF
TRBV14 - CASSLTSEAADEQYF
TRBV7-3 many CASSSRRSVNEQFF
TRBV7-6 many CASSLGWGSSYNEQFF
TRBV6-1 - CASSLIGGANEQFF
TRBV7-2 many CASSFTSGGRDTQYF
TRBV7-2 - CASRGTTLPAGANVLTF
TRBV7-9 many CASSRVGGAYEQYF
TRBV7-2 many CASSLEGATLNSPLHF
TRBV20-1 - CSAPEGGPGPRQFF
TRBV19 - CASSIEGVYIEQFF
TRBV28 - CASMTNSPLHF
TRBV19 - CASTGGFYGYTF
TRBV5-1 - CASSLGGNTGELSF
TRBV20-1 - CSAPRGVDYGYTF
TRBV6-1 many CASSSGLEQFF
TRBV27 - CASGPGHGVYNEQFF
TRBV7-8 many CASSSGLSRSYNEQFF
TRBV29-1 - CSVAEDRLNGYTF
TRBV7-9 many CASSHPLAGRDEQYF
TRBV13 few CASSLRQGVKETQYF
TRBV6-8 - CASSYRPFGGSYNEQFF
TRBV28 once CASHHSGTESSSYNSPLHF
TRBV14 - CASSQETKNIQYF
TRBV10-3 - CAIRDDGSNQPQHF